This T cell receptor (beta chain) was sequenced for a study of tumor-infiltrating lymphocytes in primary liver carcinoma. Unsorted bulk tissue of about 20-30 mg yielded co-extracted RNA and DNA. Tumor samples uniformly had over 85% viable tumor cells. On this clonotype: The junction departs from the called germline gene at one end, perhaps through a read error.

From 500 ng total RNA, TCR beta cDNA was generated with a primer in the constant region. Libraries of TCR beta came from three nested multiplex PCR rounds with slightly modified ARM-PCR. Investigators reported that the first two PCR rounds, at around 11 cycles each, used TRBV1-TRBV30 forward primers with a C-beta reverse primer. TCRdb re-called the multiplex PCR reads with MiXCR, one entry per CDR3 protein. In the table there are nearly 45,000 distinct CDR3 sequences, about 73% of which are singletons. Germline V gives CDR1 SGHRS, CDR2 YFSETQ. The CDR3 has 13 amino acids. The sample consisted of liver tumor tissue from sampling region 2. Indicated subset: tumor region T2, inferior pole. The chain has TRBV5-1 and TRBJ2-7, with a weak D call TRBD1 (6 bases). The TCR was taken from a man aged 40-49 years with primary liver carcinoma and hepatitis B virus infection. CDR3 coding DNA: TGCGCCAGCAGCTTGGGAACAGGGCGCGAGCAGCACTTC. Translating it yields CASSLGTGREQHF.